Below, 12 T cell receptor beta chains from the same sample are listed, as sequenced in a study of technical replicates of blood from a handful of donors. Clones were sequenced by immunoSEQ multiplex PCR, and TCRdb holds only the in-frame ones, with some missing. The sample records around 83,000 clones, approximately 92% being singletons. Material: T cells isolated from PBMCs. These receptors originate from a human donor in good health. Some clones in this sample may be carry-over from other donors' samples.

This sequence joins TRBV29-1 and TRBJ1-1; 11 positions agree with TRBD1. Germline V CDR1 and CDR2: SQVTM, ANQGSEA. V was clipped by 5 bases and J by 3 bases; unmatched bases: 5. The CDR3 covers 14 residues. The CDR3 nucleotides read TGCAGCGTTTGCCTGGGACAGGGGGACACTGAAGCTTTCTTT. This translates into CSVCLGQGDTEAFF. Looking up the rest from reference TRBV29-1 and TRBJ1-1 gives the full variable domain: SAVISQKPSRDICQRGTSLTIQCQVDSQVTMMFWYRQQPGQSLTLIATANQGSEATYESGFVIDKFPISRPNLTFSTLTVSNMSPEDSSIYLCSVCLGQGDTEAFFGQGTRLTVV.

The CDR3, as DNA: TGTGCCAGCAGCTTCCATAAACAGGGAAACACTGAAGCTTTCTTT. As protein: CASSFHKQGNTEAFF. The V call is TRBV7-6, the J call TRBJ1-1; a possible D gene is TRBD1 (6 bases). CDR1 is SGHVS and CDR2 is FNYEAQ in the germline V gene. V shed 3 bases and J shed 2 bases, with 13 bases lying between them. The CDR3 loop spans 15 amino acids.

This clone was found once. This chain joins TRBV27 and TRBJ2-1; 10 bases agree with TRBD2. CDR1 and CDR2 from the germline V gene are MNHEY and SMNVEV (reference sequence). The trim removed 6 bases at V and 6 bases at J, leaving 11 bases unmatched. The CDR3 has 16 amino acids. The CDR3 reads CASRGLLAGAFNEQFF. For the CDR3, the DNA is TGTGCCAGCAGGGGACTCCTAGCGGGAGCTTTCAATGAGCAGTTCTTC.

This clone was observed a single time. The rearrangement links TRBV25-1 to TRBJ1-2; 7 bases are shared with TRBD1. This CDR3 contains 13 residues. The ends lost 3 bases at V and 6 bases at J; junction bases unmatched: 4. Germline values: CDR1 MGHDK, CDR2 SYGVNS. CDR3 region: CASSERQGDGYTF. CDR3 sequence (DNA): TGTGCCAGCAGTGAGCGTCAGGGGGATGGCTACACCTTC.

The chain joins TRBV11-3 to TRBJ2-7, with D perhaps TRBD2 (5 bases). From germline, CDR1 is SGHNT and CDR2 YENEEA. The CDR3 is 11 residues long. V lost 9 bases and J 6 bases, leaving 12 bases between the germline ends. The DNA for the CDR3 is TGTGCCAGTGATCGGAGGCGCGAGCAGTACTTC. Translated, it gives CASDRRREQYF.

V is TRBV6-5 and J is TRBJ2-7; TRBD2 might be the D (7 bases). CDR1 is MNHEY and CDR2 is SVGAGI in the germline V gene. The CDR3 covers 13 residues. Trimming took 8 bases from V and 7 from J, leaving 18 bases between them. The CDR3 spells CASGGAHGGEQYF. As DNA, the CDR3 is TGTGCCAGCGGGGGGGCGCACGGGGGGGAGCAGTACTTC.

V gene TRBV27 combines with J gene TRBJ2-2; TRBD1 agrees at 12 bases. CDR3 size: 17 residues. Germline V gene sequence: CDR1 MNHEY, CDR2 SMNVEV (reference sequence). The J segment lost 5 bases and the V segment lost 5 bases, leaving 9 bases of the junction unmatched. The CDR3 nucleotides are TGTGCCAGCAGTGGCCGGGACAGGGGGCAGAGAACCGGGGAGCTGTTTTTT. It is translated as CASSGRDRGQRTGELFF.

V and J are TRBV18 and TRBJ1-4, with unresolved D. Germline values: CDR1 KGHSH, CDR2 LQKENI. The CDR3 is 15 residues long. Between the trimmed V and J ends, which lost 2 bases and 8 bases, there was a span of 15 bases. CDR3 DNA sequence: TGTGCCAGCTCACCATTCCAGAGTCCGGGAGAAAAACTGTTTTTT. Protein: CASSPFQSPGEKLFF.

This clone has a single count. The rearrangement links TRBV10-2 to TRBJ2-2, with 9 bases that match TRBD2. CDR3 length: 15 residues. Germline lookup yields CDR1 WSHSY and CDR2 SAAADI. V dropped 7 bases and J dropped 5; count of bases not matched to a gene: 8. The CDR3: CASTLAGEGTGELFF. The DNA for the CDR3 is TGCGCCAGCACCTTAGCGGGAGAAGGGACCGGGGAGCTGTTTTTT.

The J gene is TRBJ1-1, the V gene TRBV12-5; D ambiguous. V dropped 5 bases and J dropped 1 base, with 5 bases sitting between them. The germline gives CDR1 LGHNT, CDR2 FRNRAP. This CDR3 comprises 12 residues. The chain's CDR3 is CASGPGNTEAFF. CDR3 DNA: TGTGCTAGTGGTCCCGGGAACACTGAAGCTTTCTTT. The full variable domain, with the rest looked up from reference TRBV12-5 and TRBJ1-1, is DARVTQTPRHKVTEMGQEVTMRCQPILGHNTVFWYRQTMMQGLELLAYFRNRAPLDDSGMPKDRFSAEMPDATLATLKIQPSEPRDSAVYFCASGPGNTEAFFGQGTRLTVV.

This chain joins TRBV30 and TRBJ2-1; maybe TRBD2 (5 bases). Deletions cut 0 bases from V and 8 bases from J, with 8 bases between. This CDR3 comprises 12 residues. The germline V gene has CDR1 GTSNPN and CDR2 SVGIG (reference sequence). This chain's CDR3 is CAWSVGRDEQFF. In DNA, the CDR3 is TGTGCCTGGAGTGTAGGGCGGGATGAGCAGTTCTTC.

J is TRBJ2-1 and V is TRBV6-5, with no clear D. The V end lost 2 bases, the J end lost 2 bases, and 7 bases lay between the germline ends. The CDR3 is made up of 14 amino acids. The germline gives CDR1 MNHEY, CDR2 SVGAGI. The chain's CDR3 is CASSYLNTYNEQFF. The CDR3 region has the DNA TGTGCCAGCAGTTACCTGAACACCTACAATGAGCAGTTCTTC.